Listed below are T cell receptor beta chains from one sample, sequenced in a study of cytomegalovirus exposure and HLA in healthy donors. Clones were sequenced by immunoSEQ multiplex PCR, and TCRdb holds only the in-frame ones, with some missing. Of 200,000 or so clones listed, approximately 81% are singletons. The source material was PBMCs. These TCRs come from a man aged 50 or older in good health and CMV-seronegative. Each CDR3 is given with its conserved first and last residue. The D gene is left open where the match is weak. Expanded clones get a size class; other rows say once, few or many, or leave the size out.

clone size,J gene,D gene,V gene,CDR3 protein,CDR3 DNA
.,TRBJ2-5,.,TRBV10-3,CAISRAGQTQETQYF,TGTGCCATCAGCCGGGCTGGACAGACGCAAGAGACCCAGTACTTC
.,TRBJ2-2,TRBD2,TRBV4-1,CASSPSGGAAGELFF,TGCGCCAGCAGCCCTAGCGGGGGGGCCGCCGGGGAGCTGTTTTTT
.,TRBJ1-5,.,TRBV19,CASSIEDRGGSNQPQHF,TGTGCCAGTAGTATAGAAGACCGGGGTGGGAGCAATCAGCCCCAGCATTTT
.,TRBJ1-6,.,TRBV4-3,CASSTTSGGPGSPLHF,TGCGCCAGCAGCACCACCTCGGGGGGTCCTGGCTCACCCCTCCACTTT
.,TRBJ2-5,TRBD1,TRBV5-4,CASSYDREFKETQYF,TGTGCCAGCAGCTACGACAGGGAATTTAAAGAGACCCAGTACTTC
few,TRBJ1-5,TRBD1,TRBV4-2,CASSKTGTGNQPQHF,TGTGCCAGCAGTAAAACCGGGACAGGGAATCAGCCCCAGCATTTT
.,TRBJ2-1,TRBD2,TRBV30,CAWSYSGGYNEQFF,TGTGCCTGGAGTTATAGCGGGGGGTACAATGAGCAGTTCTTC
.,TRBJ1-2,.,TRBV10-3,CAISFSGYGYTF,TGTGCCATCAGTTTCAGTGGCTATGGCTACACCTTC
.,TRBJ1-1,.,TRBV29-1,CSVDGLNTEAFF,TGCAGCGTTGATGGCCTGAACACTGAAGCTTTCTTT
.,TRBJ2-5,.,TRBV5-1,CASRRVPGQETQYF,TGCGCCAGTAGACGGGTTCCGGGGCAAGAGACCCAGTACTTC
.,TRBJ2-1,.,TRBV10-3,CAIREDSSSYNEQFF,TGTGCCATCAGAGAGGACTCCAGCTCCTACAATGAGCAGTTCTTC
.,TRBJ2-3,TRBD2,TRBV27,CATARLAGTSTDTQYF,TGTGCCACAGCACGACTAGCGGGGACTAGCACAGATACGCAGTATTTT
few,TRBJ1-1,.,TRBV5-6,CASSFVSLNTEAFF,TGTGCCAGCAGCTTTGTCAGTCTGAACACTGAAGCTTTCTTT
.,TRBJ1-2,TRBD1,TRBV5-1,CASSIRQGANYGYTF,TGCGCCAGCAGCATCCGACAGGGGGCTAACTATGGCTACACCTTC
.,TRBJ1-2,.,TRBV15,CATSRDGTNLAGYTF,TGTGCCACCAGCAGAGATGGAACAAATTTAGCAGGCTACACCTTC
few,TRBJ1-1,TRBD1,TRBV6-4,CASSPAQGARAFF,TGTGCCAGCAGTCCCGCGCAGGGGGCGCGGGCTTTCTTT
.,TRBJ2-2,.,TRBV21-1,CASSDGTGDGELFF,TGTGCCAGCAGCGACGGGACAGGGGACGGGGAGCTGTTTTTT
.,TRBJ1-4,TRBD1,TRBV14,CASSPFRDRGAEKLFF,TGTGCCAGCAGCCCTTTCCGGGACAGGGGCGCTGAAAAACTGTTTTTT
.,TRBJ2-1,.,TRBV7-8,CASSLGGVFNEQFF,TGTGCCAGCAGCTTAGGGGGGGTATTCAATGAGCAGTTCTTC
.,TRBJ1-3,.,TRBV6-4,CASTLRRVAIYF,TGTGCCAGCACACTAAGGAGGGTTGCCATATATTTT
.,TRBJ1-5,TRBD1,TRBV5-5,CASSLTGTVGYSNQPQHF,TGTGCCAGCAGCCTAACTGGGACAGTTGGGTATAGCAATCAGCCCCAGCATTTT
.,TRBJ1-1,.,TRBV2,CASSGGGGGAFF,TGTGCCAGCTCCGGGGGAGGGGGAGGAGCTTTCTTT
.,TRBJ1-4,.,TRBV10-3,CAISESLGTNEKLFF,TGTGCCATCAGTGAGTCCCTCGGAACTAATGAAAAACTGTTTTTT
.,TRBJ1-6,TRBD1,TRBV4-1,CASSQAPTGAKPLHF,TGCGCCAGCAGCCAAGCACCGACAGGGGCGAAACCCCTCCACTTT
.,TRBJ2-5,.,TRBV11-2,CASSRNPGREETQYF,TGTGCCAGCAGCCGTAATCCAGGTCGAGAGGAGACCCAGTACTTC
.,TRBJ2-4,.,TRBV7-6,CASSLGSTESKNIQYF,TGTGCCAGCAGCTTAGGTTCGACAGAGTCCAAAAACATTCAGTACTTC
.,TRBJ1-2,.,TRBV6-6,CASSYSIENGYTF,TGTGCCAGCAGTTACTCGATCGAGAATGGCTACACCTTC
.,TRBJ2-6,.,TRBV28,CASSLAGSSGANVLTF,TGTGCCAGCAGTTTGGCTGGGAGCTCTGGGGCCAACGTCCTGACTTTC
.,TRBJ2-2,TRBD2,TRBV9,CASSGRRGLAGASNTGELFF,TGTGCCAGCAGCGGTCGGAGGGGACTAGCGGGGGCTTCGAACACCGGGGAGCTGTTTTTT
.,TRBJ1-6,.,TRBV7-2,CASSLEPIGAPLHF,TGTGCCAGCAGTCTGGAGCCCATCGGGGCACCCCTCCACTTT
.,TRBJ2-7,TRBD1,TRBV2,CASSTGTAYEQYF,TGTGCCAGCAGTACTGGGACAGCCTACGAGCAGTACTTC
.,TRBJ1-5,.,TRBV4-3,CASSRERDTGQPQHF,TGCGCCAGCAGCCGTGAGAGGGACACTGGGCAGCCCCAGCATTTT
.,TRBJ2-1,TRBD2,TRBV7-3,CASSFVAGGSYNEQFF,TGTGCCAGCAGCTTTGTAGCGGGGGGCTCCTACAATGAGCAGTTCTTC
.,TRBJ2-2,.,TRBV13,CASSLGARGTGELFF,TGTGCCAGCAGCTTAGGAGCGAGAGGCACCGGGGAGCTGTTTTTT
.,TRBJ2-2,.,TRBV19,CASSLMPGELFF,TGTGCCAGTAGTCTAATGCCCGGGGAGCTGTTTTTT
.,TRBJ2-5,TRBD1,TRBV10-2,CASSGQGAGETQYF,TGCGCCAGCAGTGGTCAGGGGGCCGGGGAGACCCAGTACTTC
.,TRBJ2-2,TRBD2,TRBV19,CASSIQLAGGLSAGELFF,TGTGCCAGTAGTATCCAGCTAGCGGGGGGCCTCAGCGCCGGGGAGCTGTTTTTT
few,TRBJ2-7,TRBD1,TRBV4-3,CASRPTGTGNEQYF,TGCGCCAGCAGGCCCACCGGGACAGGGAACGAGCAGTACTTC
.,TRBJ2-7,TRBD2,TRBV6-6,CASGKLATSYEQYF,TGTGCCAGCGGAAAACTAGCGACGTCCTACGAGCAGTACTTC
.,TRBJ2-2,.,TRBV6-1,CASFGDTGELFF,TGTGCCAGCTTCGGGGACACCGGGGAGCTGTTTTTT
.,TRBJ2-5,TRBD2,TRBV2,CASTPQAGGRGETQYF,TGTGCCAGCACCCCCCAGGCGGGGGGCCGGGGAGAGACCCAGTACTTC
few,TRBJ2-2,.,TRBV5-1,CASSGGNTGELFF,TGCGCCAGCAGCGGGGGCAACACCGGGGAGCTGTTTTTT
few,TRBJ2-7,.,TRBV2,CASSLVSYEQYF,TGTGCCAGCAGCCTAGTTTCCTACGAGCAGTACTTC
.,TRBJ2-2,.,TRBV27,CASSFRGGYTGELFF,TGTGCCAGCAGTTTCCGAGGGGGATACACCGGGGAGCTGTTTTTT
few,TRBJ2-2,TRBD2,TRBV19,CASSGLAVNTGELFF,TGTGCCAGTAGCGGACTAGCGGTGAACACCGGGGAGCTGTTTTTT
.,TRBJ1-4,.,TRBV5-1,CASSLAGGSREKLFF,TGCGCCAGCAGCTTGGCGGGGGGATCGCGCGAAAAACTGTTTTTT
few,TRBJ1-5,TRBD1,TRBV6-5,CASSRGTGPNQPQHF,TGTGCCAGCAGTAGAGGGACAGGGCCAAATCAGCCCCAGCATTTT
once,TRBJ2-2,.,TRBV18,CASSPQEGATGELFF,TGTGCCAGCTCACCACAGGAGGGGGCCACCGGGGAGCTGTTTTTT
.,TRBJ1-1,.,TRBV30,CALVRGEAFF,TGTGCCTTGGTAAGGGGTGAAGCTTTCTTT
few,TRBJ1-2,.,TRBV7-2,CASTDGGAYGYTF,TGTGCCAGCACCGATGGAGGTGCCTATGGCTACACCTTC
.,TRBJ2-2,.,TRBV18,CASSGEDTGELFF,TGTGCCAGCTCAGGAGAGGACACCGGGGAGCTGTTTTTT